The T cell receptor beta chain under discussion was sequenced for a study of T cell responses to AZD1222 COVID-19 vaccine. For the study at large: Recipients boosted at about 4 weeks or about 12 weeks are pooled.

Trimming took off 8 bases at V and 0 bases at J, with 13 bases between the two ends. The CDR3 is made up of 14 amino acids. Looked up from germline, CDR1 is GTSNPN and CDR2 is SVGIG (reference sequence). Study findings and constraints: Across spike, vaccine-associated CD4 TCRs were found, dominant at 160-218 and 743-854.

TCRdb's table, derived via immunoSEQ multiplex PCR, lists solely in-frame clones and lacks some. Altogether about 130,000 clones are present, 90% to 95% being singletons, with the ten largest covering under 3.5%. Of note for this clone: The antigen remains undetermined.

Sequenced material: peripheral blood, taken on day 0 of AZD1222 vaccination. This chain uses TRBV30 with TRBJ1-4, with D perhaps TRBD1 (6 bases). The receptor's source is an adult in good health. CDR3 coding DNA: TGTGCCGGAAATCGGGGGCCAACTAATGAAAAACTGTTTTTT. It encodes CAGNRGPTNEKLFF.